These 5 T cell receptor beta chains originate from one sample sequenced in a study of cytomegalovirus exposure and HLA in healthy donors. This PCR relied on a set of 60 Vbeta primers and 13 Jbeta primers. TCRdb's table, derived via immunoSEQ multiplex PCR, lists solely in-frame clones and lacks some. The table shows some 270,000 clones, with about 80% occurring only once. Sequencing was done on a sample of PBMCs. Receptor source: a girl between 2 and 10 years old in good health and CMV-seronegative.

The rearrangement joins TRBV11-2 to TRBJ2-5, with 8 bases lining up with TRBD2. This CDR3 is 15 amino acids long. V lost 6 bases and J lost 2; bases outside the gene matches: 8. The germline gives CDR1 SGHAT, CDR2 FQNNGV. The CDR3 nucleotides are TGTGCCAGCAGAAGACCGGGACTAGTACAAGAGACCCAGTACTTC. Its translation: CASRRPGLVQETQYF.

CDR3 coding DNA: TGTGCCATCAGTGAGGGAGTCGGACGGGGTCAGCCCCAGCATTTT. This encodes CAISEGVGRGQPQHF. The chain uses TRBV10-3 and TRBJ1-5; D unresolved. The CDR3 spans 15 residues. Germline loops: CDR1 ENHRY, CDR2 SYGVKD. V was trimmed by 2 bases and J by 6 bases, leaving 14 bases between them.

The V gene is TRBV6-1, the J gene TRBJ2-7; 9 bases fit TRBD2. The CDR3 length is 15 residues. V lost 3 bases and J lost 6; bases outside the gene matches: 9. The germline V gene has CDR1 MNHNS and CDR2 SASEGT. CDR3 DNA: TGTGCCAGCAGTGATCAACCGGGACTAGCCAGCGAGCAGTACTTC. Protein sequence: CASSDQPGLASEQYF.

The genes are TRBV2 and TRBJ2-2; perhaps TRBD2 as D (6 bases). The CDR3 extends over 14 amino acids. V gave up 6 bases and J gave up 4 bases, with 12 bases separating them. Germline CDR1 is SNHLY and CDR2 is FYNNEI. In DNA form, the CDR3 reads TGTGCCAGCAGAGAGGACTACCTCACCGGGGAGCTGTTTTTT. This encodes CASREDYLTGELFF.

This clone has a single count. The J gene is TRBJ2-2, the V gene TRBV9, with D tentatively TRBD1 (6 bases). This CDR3 has 15 residues. V lost 4 bases and J lost 0, with 10 bases in between. Per germline, CDR1 SGDLS and CDR2 YYNGEE. The CDR3 DNA is TGTGCCAGCAGCACGGACAGCGCGAACACCGGGGAGCTGTTTTTT. It codes for CASSTDSANTGELFF.